The clone carrying this T cell receptor beta chain is a singleton in its sample. CDR1 is SGHAT, CDR2 FQNNGV, per germline. Trimming shortened V by 1 base and J by 2 bases, and 6 bases separated the two germline ends. This CDR3 contains 14 residues. This specimen belongs to a study of T cell changes during pregnancy in multiple sclerosis. TCRdb's copy holds only in-frame clones and misses some; the assay was immunoSEQ multiplex PCR. The table has about 77,000 clones, roughly 91% seen once; the top ten hold around 2.6%. The input for sequencing was peripheral blood, taken after pregnancy. This TCR came from a female donor in good health, enrolled as a control in a pregnancy study. V and J are TRBV11-2 and TRBJ1-5, with D possibly matching TRBD1 (6 bases). CDR3 sequence reads: CASSLAGGNQPQHF. The CDR3 DNA is TGTGCCAGCAGCTTAGCAGGGGGCAATCAGCCCCAGCATTTT.